These 8 T cell receptor beta chains came from one sample sequenced in a study of OX40 agonist ivuxolimab in advanced cancers. TCRdb's copy holds only in-frame clones and misses some; the assay was immunoSEQ multiplex PCR. In the table there are approximately 60,000 clones, over 90% of which are singletons. Sequenced material: CD4+ or CD8+ T cells sorted from blood, taken in a trial of the OX40 agonist ivuxolimab. The receptors shown here come from an adult with an advanced solid tumor such as melanoma, head and neck, liver or kidney cancer.

The rearrangement links TRBV11-3 to TRBJ2-7, with 8 bases lining up with TRBD1. V trimming: 6 bases; J trimming: 5 bases; junction bases outside the gene matches: 9. Germline CDR1 reads SGHNT; CDR2 reads YENEEA. This CDR3 spans 14 amino acids. The CDR3 region is CASRRQGLGHEQYF. The CDR3 region has the DNA TGTGCCAGCAGACGACAGGGGTTGGGGCACGAGCAGTACTTC.

This chain uses TRBV4-3 with TRBJ2-7; tentative D call: TRBD1 (5 bases). The germline CDR1 and CDR2 sequences are LGHNA and YSLEER. The germline V and J ends were trimmed by 3 bases and 1 base, with 10 bases remaining between them. The CDR3 is 14 amino acids. CDR3 in DNA: TGCGCCAGCAGCCAGGACACCCCTTCCTACGAGCAGTACTTC. Translating gives CASSQDTPSYEQYF.

This clone was recorded once. The rearrangement joins TRBV27 to TRBJ1-5; D perhaps matches TRBD1 (6 bases). From germline, CDR1 is MNHEY and CDR2 SMNVEV (reference sequence). The ends were cut back, 10 bases at V and 5 bases at J, with 12 bases in the middle. The CDR3 totals 12 residues. CDR3 residues: CATGDFYQPQHF. The CDR3 DNA sequence: TGTGCCACAGGGGACTTTTATCAGCCCCAGCATTTT.

The gene calls are TRBV27 and TRBJ1-1; D remains unclear. Trimming shortened V by 5 bases and J by 0 bases, and 10 bases separated the two germline ends. Germline V lookup: CDR1 MNHEY, CDR2 SMNVEV (reference sequence). The CDR3 sequence is 14 residues long. The CDR3 bases are TGTGCCAGCAGTCAGATTGGGTTGAACACTGAAGCTTTCTTT. Translated: CASSQIGLNTEAFF.

This sequence joins TRBV2 and TRBJ1-5; unclear D gene. The CDR3 runs 14 residues. CDR1 is SNHLY, CDR2 FYNNEI, per germline. V gave up 1 base and J gave up 7 bases, with 11 bases separating them. The CDR3 region has the DNA TGTGCCAGCAGTGAAGACAGAGGAATACAGCCCCAGCATTTT. As protein: CASSEDRGIQPQHF.

The rearrangement uses TRBV9 and TRBJ2-2; D is uncertain. Deletions cut 4 bases from V and 8 bases from J, with 6 bases between. Germline V gene lookup returns CDR1 SGDLS and CDR2 YYNGEE. This CDR3 contains 11 residues. Written as DNA, the CDR3 is TGTGCCAGCAGCTCAGTGGGGGAGCTGTTTTTT. Its translation: CASSSVGELFF.

This chain uses TRBV7-9 with TRBJ2-7; TRBD2 matches at 10 bases. This CDR3 has 14 amino acids. The V gene's germline CDR1 is SEHNR and CDR2 FQNEAQ (reference sequence). V was pared by 7 bases and J by 5 bases, with 8 bases of the junction left unmatched. The CDR3 DNA is TGTGCCAGCACACTAGCGGGGCCCCCCGACGAGCAGTACTTC. Translating gives CASTLAGPPDEQYF. Combining the CDR3 with reference TRBV7-9 and TRBJ2-7 gives the whole variable domain DTGVSQNPRHKITKRGQNVTFRCDPISEHNRLYWYRQTLGQGPEFLTYFQNEAQLEKSRLLSDRFSAERPKGSFSTLEIQRTEQGDSAMYLCASTLAGPPDEQYFGPGTRLTVT.

The rearrangement joins TRBV11-3 to TRBJ2-2, with 12 bases lining up with TRBD2. The CDR3 covers 16 residues. After removal of 5 bases from V and 8 bases from J, the junction contained 9 bases not matched to a gene. Germline CDR1 SGHNT, CDR2 YENEEA. CDR3 protein: CASSPRTSGAGGELFF. The CDR3 DNA sequence: TGTGCCAGCAGCCCGCGGACTAGCGGGGCCGGAGGGGAGCTGTTTTTT.